The clone carrying this T cell receptor (beta chain) was found once. Its antigen is not identified. Sequencing was performed with immunoSEQ multiplex PCR; in TCRdb, only in-frame clones are kept and a portion is missing. Altogether approximately 30,000 clones are present, 90% being singletons, with the ten largest covering 5.1%. Documented time point: week 47, end of study. With topical imiquimod, each dose of the vaccine consisted of 300 ug of mutant IDH1 20-mer peptide. The data originate from a study of a mutant IDH1 vaccine in newly diagnosed glioma. Germline CDR1 reads MNHNS; CDR2 reads SASEGT. After removal of 0 bases from V and 5 bases from J, the junction contained 6 bases not matched to a gene. This CDR3 comprises 15 residues.

The sequence was collected from a woman in her 40s with glioma. The sample in question was PBMCs, obtained from a glioma patient whose treatment included an IDH1 peptide vaccine. The gene calls are TRBV6-1 and TRBJ2-7; 8 bases match TRBD1. The CDR3 is CASSEALDRVDEQYF. The CDR3 region has the DNA TGTGCCAGCAGTGAAGCCCTGGACAGGGTTGACGAGCAGTACTTC.